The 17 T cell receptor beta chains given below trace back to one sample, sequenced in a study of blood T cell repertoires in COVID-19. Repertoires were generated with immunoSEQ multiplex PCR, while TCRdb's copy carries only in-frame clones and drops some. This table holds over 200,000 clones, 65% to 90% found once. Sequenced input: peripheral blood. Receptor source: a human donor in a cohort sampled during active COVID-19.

Here the CDR3 reads CASSRQSAYGYTF. The CDR3 DNA is TGTGCCAGCAGTAGACAATCCGCGTATGGCTACACCTTC. The chain uses TRBV27 and TRBJ1-2, with D unresolved. The CDR3 sequence is 13 residues long. V lost 5 bases and J lost 5, with 12 bases in between. CDR1 MNHEY and CDR2 SMNVEV come from the germline V gene (reference sequence).

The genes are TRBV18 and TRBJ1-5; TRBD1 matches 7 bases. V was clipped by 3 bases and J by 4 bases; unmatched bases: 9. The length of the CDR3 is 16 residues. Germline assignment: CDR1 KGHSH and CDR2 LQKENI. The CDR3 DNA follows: TGTGCCAGCTCACCGGGGGTGGGACAGAATAATCAGCCCCAGCATTTT. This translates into CASSPGVGQNNQPQHF.

CDR3: CASSQEGQGIRGYTF. The CDR3 bases are TGTGCCAGCAGCCAAGAAGGACAGGGGATTCGGGGCTACACCTTC. The V call is TRBV14, the J call TRBJ1-2; 9 bases are a match to TRBD1. Trimming cost V 0 bases and J 8 bases; bases outside gene matches: 7. The CDR3 is made up of 15 amino acids. Germline V gives CDR1 SGHDN, CDR2 FVKESK.

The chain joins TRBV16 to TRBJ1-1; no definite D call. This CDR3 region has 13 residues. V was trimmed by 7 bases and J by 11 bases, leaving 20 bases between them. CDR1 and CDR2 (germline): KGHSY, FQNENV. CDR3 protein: CASNNNREGEAFF. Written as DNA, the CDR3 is TGTGCCAGCAATAACAACCGGGAGGGTGAGGCTTTCTTT.

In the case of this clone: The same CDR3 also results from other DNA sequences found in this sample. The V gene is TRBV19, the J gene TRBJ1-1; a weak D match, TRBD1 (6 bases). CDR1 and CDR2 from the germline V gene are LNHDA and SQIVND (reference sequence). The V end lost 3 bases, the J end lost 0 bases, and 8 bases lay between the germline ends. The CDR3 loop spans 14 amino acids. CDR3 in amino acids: CASSITGLNTEAFF. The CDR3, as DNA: TGTGCCAGTAGTATTACAGGGCTGAACACTGAAGCTTTCTTT.

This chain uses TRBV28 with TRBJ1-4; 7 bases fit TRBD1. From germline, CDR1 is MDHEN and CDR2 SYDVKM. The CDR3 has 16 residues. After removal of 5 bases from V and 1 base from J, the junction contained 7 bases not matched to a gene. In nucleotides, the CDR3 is TGTGCCAGCAGTCGTTCGGGACAGCTAACTAATGAAAAACTGTTTTTT. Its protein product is CASSRSGQLTNEKLFF.

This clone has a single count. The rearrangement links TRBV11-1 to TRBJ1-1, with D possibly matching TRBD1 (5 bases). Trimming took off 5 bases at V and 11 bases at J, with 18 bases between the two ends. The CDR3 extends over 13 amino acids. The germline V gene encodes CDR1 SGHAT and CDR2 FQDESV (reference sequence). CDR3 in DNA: TGTGCCAGCAGCGGGGGACTTCCAATGGGCGCTTTCTTT. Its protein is CASSGGLPMGAFF.

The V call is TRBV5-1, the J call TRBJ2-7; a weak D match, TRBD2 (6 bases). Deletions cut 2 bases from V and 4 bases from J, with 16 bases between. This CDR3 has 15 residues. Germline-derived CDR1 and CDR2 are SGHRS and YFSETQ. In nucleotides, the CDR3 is TGCGCCAGCAGCTTTTTGTCGGGAGTAAGGTACGAGCAGTACTTC. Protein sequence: CASSFLSGVRYEQYF.

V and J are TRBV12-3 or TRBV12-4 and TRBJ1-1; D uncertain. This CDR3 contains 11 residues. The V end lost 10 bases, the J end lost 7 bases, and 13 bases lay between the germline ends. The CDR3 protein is CATTLQLEAFF. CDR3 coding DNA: TGTGCCACTACATTACAGCTTGAAGCTTTCTTT.

The CDR3 nucleotides read TGTGCCAGCAGCGGGGGACAGGGGTTTGGCTACACCTTC. As protein: CASSGGQGFGYTF. The chain links TRBV6-2 or TRBV6-3 to TRBJ1-2; TRBD1 matches at 10 bases. The trim removed 6 bases at V and 7 bases at J, leaving 5 bases unmatched. The CDR3 has 13 residues. Looked up from germline, CDR1 is MNHEY and CDR2 is SVGEGT.

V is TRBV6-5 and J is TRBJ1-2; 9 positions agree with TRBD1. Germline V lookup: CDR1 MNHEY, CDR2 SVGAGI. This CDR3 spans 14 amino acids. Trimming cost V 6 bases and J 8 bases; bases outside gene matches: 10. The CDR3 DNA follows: TGTGCCAGCAGAGATCCGGACAGGGGACGCGGCTACACCTTC. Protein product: CASRDPDRGRGYTF.

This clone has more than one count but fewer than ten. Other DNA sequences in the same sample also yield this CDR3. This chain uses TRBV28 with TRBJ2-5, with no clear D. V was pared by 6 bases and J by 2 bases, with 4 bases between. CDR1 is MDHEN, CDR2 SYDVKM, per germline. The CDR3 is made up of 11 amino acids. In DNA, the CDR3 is TGTGCCAGCAGCCTACAAGAGACCCAGTACTTC. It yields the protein CASSLQETQYF.

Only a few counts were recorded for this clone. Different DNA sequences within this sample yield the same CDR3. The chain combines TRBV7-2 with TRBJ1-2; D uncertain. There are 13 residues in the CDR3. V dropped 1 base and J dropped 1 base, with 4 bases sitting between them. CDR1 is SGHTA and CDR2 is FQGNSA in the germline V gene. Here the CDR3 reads CASSLDSNYGYTF. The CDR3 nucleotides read TGTGCCAGCAGCTTAGACAGTAACTATGGCTACACCTTC.

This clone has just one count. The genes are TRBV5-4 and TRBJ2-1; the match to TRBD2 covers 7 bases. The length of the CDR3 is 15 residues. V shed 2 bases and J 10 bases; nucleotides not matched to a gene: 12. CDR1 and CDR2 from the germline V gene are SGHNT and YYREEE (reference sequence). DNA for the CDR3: TGTGCCAGCAGCTTTCTCGGGGGAGGGGTGCGGGAGCAGTTCTTC. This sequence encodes CASSFLGGGVREQFF. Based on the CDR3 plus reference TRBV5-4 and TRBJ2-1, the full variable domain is ETGVTQSPTHLIKTRGQQVTLRCSSQSGHNTVSWYQQALGQGPQFIFQYYREEENGRGNFPPRFSGLQFPNYSSELNVNALELDDSALYLCASSFLGGGVREQFFGPGTRLTVL.

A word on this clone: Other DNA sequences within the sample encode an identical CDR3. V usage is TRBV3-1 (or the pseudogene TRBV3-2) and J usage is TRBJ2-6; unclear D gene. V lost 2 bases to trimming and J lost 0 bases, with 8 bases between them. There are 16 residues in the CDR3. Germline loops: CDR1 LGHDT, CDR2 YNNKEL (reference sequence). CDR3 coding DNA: TGTGCCAGCAGCCAATTCGGGTTCTCTGGGGCCAACGTCCTGACTTTC. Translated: CASSQFGFSGANVLTF.

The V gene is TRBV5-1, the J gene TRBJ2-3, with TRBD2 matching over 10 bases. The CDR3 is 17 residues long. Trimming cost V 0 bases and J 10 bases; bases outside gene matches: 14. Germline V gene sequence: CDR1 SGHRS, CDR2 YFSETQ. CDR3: CASSLGASGSKVPSQYF. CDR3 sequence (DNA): TGCGCCAGCAGCTTGGGGGCTAGCGGGAGTAAAGTCCCCTCGCAGTATTTT.

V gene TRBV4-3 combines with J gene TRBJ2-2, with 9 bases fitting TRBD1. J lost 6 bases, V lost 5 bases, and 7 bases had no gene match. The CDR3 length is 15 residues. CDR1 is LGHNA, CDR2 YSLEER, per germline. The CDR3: CASSDHRGRAGELFF. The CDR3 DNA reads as TGCGCCAGCAGCGATCACAGGGGGCGCGCCGGGGAGCTGTTTTTT.